Below, one T cell receptor (beta chain) is given with its context. Antigen specificity is unknown. This record belongs to a study of blood T cells in healthy people across ages. Study overall: About one barcoded beta molecule was captured per two T cells (by template switching).

Study results and caveats: Older age coincided with a roughly linear decline in TCR beta diversity per million T cells. The donors' CMV status was not determined, possibly confounding changes in expanded clonotypes.

PCR was performed a second time for about 6 to 12 cycles using a sample-barcoded 5' primer and a J-beta primer mix. Via MiXCR, TCRdb re-called the 5' RACE reads, giving one row per CDR3 protein. Here the sample spans 1.5 million to 2 million distinct CDR3 sequences, 30% to 35% being singletons. Germline CDR1 and CDR2: MNHEY and SMNVEV (reference sequence). This CDR3 comprises 16 residues. Trimming stripped 0 bases from V and 3 bases from J, with 15 bases between. Donation came from healthy Caucasian individuals in Russia who were aged 6 to 90. The TCR comes from a young woman in good health. The chain recombines TRBV27 with TRBJ2-7, with a weak D call TRBD2 (5 bases). Sequencing was done on a sample of blood. The CDR3 here is CASSLSEVGSVYEQYF. DNA for the CDR3: TGTGCCAGCAGTTTATCGGAGGTAGGGTCCGTCTACGAGCAGTACTTC.